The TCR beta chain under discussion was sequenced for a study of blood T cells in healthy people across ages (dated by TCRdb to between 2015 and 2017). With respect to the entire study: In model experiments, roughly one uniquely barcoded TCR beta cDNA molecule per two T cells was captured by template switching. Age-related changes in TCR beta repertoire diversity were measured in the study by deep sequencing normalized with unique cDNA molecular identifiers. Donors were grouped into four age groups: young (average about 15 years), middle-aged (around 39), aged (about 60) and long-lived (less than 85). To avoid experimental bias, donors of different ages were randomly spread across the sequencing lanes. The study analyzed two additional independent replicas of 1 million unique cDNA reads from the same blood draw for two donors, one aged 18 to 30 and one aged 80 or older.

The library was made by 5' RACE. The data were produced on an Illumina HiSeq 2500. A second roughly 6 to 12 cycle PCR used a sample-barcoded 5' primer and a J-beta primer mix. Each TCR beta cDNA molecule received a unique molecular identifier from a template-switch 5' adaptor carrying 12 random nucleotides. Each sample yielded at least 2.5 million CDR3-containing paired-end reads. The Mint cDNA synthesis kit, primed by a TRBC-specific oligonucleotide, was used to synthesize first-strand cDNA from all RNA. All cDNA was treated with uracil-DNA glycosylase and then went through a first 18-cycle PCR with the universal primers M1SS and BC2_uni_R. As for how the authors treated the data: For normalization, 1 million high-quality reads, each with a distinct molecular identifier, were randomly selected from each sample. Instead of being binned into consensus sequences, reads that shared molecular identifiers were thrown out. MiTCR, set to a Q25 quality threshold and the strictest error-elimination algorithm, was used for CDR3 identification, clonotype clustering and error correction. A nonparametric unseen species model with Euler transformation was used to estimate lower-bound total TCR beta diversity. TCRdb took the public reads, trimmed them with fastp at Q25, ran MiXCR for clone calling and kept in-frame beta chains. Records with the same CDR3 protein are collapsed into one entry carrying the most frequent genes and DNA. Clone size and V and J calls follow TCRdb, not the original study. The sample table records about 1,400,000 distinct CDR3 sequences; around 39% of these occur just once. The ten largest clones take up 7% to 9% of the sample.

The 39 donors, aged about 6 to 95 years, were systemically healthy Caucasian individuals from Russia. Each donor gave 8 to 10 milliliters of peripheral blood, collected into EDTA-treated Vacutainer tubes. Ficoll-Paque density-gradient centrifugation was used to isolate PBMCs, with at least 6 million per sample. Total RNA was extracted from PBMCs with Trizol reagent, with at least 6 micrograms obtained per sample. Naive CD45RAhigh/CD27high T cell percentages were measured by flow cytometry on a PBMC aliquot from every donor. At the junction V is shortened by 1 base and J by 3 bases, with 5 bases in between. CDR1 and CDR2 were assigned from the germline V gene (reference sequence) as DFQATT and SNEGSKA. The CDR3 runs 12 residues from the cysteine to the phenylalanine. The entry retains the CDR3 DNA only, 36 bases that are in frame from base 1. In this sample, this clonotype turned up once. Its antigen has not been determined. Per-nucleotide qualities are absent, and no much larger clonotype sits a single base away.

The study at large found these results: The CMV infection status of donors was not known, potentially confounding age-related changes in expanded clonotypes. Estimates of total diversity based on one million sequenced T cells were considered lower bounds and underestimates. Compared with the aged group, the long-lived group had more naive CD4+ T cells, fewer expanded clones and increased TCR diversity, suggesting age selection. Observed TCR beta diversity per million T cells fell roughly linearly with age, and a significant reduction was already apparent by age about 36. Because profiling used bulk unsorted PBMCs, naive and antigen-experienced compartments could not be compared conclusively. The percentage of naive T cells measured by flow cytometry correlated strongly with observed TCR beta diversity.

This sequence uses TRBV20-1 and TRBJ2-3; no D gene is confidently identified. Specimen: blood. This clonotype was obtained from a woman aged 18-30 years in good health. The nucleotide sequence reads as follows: TGCAGTGCTAGAGTCGAAACAGATACGCAGTATTTT. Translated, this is CSARVETDTQYF.